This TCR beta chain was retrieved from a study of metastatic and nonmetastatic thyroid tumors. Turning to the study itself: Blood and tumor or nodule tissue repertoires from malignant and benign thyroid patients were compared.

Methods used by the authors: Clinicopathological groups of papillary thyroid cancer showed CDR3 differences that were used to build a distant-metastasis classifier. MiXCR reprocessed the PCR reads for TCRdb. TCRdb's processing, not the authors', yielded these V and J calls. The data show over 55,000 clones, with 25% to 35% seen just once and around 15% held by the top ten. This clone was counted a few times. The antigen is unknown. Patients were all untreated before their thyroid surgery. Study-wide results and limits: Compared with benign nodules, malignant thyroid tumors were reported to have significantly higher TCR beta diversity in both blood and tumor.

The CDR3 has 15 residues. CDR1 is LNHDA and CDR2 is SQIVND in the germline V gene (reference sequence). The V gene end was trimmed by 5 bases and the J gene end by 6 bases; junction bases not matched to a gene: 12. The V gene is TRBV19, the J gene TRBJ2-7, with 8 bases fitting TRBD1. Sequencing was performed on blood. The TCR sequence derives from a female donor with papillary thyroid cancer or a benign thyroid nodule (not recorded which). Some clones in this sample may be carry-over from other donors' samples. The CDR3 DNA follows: TGTGCCAGTAGTCCGTACGGGACAGGCTCCAGCGAGCAGTACTTC. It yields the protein CASSPYGTGSSEQYF.